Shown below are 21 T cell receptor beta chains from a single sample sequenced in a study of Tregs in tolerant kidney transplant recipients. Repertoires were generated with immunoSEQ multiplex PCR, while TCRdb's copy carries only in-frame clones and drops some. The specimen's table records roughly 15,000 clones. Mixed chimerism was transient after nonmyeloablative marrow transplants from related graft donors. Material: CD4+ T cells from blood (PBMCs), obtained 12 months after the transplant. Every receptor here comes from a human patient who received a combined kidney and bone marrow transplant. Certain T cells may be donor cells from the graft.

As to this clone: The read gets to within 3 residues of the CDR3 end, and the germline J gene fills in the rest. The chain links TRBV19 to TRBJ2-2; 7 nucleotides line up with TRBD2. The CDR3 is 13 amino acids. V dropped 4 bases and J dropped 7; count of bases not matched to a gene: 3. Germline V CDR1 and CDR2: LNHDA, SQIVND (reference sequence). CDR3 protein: CASSTWDYGELFF. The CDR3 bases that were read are TGTGCCAGTAGTACCTGGGACTACGGGGAG.

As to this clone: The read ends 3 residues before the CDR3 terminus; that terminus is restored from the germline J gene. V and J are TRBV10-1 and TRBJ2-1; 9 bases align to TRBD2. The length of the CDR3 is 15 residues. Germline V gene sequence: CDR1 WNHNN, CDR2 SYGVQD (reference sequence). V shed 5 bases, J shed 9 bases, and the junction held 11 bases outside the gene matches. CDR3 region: CASSTGGSGSTEQFF. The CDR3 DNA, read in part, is TGCGCCAGCAGTACCGGGGGTAGCGGGAGTACTGAG.

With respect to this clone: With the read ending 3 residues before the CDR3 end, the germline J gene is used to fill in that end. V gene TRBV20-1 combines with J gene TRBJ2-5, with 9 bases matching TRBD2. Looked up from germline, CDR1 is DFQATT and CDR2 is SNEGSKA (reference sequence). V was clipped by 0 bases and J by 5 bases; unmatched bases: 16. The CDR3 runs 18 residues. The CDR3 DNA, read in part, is TGCAGTGCTAGAGATTTCGCGGGAGGGCCCTCAGTCGGGGAGACC. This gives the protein CSARDFAGGPSVGET. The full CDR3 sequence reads CSARDFAGGPSVGETQYF.

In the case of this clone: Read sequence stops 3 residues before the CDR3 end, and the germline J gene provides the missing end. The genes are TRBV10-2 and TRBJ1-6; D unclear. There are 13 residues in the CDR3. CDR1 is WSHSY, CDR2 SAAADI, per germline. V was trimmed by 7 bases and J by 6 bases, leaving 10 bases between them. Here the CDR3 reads CASIRQINSPLHF. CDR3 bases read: TGCGCCAGCATAAGGCAGATTAATTCACCC.

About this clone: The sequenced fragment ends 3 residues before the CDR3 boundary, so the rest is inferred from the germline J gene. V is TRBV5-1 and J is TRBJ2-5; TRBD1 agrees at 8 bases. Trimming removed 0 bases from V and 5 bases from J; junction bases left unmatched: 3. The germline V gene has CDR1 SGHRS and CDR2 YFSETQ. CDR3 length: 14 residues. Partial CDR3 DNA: TGCGCCAGCAGCTTGGCCAGGGGGCTTGAGACC. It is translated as CASSLARGLET. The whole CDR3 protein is CASSLARGLETQYF.

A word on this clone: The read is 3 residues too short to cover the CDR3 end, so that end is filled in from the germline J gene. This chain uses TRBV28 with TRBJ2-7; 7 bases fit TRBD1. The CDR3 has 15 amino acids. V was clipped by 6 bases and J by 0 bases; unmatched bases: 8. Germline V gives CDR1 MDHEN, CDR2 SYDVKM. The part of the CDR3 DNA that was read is TGTGCCAGCAGCCACTCGACAGGGCGCTCCTACGAG. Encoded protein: CASSHSTGRSYE. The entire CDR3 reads CASSHSTGRSYEQYF.

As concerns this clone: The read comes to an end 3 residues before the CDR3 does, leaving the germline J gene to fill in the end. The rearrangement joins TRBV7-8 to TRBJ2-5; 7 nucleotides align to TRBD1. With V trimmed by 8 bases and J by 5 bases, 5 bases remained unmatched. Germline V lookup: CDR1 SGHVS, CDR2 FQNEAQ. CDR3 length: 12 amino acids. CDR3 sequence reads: CASEGAGETQYF. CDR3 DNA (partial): TGTGCCAGCGAGGGGGCTGGCGAGACC.

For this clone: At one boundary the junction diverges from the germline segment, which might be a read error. CDR3 region: CASSLDVAGFRDYGYTF. CDR3 DNA (partial): TGTGCCAGTAGTCTAGACGTCGCAGGGTTCCGGGACTATGGC. The V gene is TRBV19, the J gene TRBJ1-2; D is possibly TRBD1 (5 bases). The missing CDR3 end, 3 residues past where the read stops, is filled in from the germline J gene. The germline gives CDR1 LNHDA, CDR2 SQIVND (reference sequence). The CDR3 is 17 amino acids.

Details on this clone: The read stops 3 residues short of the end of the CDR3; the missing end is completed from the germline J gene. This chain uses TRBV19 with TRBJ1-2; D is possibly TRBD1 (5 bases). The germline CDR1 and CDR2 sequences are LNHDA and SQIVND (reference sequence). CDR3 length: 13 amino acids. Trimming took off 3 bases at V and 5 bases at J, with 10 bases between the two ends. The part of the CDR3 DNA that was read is TGTGCCAGTAGTATCCTACAGGAATATGGC. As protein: CASSILQEYG. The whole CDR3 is CASSILQEYGYTF. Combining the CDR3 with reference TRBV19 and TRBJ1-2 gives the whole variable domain DGGITQSPKYLFRKEGQNVTLSCEQNLNHDAMYWYRQDPGQGLRLIYYSQIVNDFQKGDIAEGYSVSREKKESFPLTVTSAQKNPTAFYLCASSILQEYGYTFGSGTRLTVV.

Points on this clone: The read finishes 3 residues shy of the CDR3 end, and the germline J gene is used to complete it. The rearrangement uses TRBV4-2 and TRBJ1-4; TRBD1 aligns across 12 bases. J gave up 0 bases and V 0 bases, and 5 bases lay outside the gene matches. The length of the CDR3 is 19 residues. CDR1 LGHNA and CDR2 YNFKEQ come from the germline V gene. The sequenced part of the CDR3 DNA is TGTGCCAGCAGCCAAGAATTGGGACAGGGGGCTTCAACTAATGAAAAA. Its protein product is CASSQELGQGASTNEK. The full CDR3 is CASSQELGQGASTNEKLFF.

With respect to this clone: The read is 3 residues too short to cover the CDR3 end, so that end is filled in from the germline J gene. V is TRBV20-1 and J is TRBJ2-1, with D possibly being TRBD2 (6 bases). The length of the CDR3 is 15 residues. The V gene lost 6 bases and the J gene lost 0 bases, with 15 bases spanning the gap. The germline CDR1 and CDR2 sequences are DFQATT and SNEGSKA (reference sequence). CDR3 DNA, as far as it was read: TGCAGTGCAACACCGGGACTGGCCTCCTACAATGAG. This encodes CSATPGLASYNE. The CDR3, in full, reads CSATPGLASYNEQFF.

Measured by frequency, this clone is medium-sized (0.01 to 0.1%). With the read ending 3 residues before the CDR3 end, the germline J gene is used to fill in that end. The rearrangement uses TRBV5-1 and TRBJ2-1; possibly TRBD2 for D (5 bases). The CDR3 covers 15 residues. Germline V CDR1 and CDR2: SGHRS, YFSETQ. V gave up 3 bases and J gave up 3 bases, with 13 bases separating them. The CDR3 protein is CASSSGLLVYNEQFF. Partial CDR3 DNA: TGCGCCAGCAGCTCCGGACTGCTAGTCTACAATGAG.

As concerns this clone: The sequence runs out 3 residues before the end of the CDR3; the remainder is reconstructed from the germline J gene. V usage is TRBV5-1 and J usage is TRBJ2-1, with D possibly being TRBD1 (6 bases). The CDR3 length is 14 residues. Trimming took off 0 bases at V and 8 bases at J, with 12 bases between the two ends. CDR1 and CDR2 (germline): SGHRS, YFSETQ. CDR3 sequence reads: CASSLDRAGHEQFF. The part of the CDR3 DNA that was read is TGCGCCAGCAGCTTGGACAGGGCTGGCCATGAG.

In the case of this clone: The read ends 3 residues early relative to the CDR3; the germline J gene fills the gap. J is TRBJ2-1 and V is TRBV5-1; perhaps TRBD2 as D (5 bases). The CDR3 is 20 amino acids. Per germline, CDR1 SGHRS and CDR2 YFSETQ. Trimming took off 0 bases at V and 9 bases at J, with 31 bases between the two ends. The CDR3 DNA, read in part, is TGCGCCAGCAGCTTGGCCTCGGCGGGCCTCCTAATGGACCCCACAAGTGAG. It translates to CASSLASAGLLMDPTSE. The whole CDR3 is CASSLASAGLLMDPTSEQFF.

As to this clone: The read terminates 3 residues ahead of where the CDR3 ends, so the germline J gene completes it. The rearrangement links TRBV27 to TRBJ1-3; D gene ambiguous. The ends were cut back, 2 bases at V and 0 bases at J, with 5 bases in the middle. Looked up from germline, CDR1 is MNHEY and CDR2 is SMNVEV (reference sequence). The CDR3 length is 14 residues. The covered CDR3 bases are TGTGCCAGCAGTTTAAAACACTCTGGAAACACC. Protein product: CASSLKHSGNT. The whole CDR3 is CASSLKHSGNTIYF.

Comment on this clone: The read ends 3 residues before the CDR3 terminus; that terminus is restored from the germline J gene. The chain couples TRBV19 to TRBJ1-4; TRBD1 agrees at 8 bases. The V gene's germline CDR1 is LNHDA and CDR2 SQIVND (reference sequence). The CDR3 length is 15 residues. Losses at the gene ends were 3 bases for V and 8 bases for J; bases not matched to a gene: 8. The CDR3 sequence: CASSIPTGVYEKLFF. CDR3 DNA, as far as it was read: TGTGCCAGTAGTATCCCGACAGGGGTGTACGAAAAA.

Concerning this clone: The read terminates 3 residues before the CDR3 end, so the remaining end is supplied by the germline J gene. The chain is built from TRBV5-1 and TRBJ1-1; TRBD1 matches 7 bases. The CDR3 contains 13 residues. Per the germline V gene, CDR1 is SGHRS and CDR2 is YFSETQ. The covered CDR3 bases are TGCGCCAGCAGCTTGGAGGGGGCCAGGGTA. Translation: CASSLEGARV. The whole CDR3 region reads CASSLEGARVAFF.

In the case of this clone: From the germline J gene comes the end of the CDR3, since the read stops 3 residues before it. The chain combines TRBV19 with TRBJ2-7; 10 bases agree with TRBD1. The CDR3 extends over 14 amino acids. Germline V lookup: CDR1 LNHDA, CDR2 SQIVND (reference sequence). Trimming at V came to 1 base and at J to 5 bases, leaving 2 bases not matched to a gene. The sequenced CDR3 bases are TGTGCCAGTAGTATAGGACAGGGGGCCAACGAG. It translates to CASSIGQGANE. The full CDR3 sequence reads CASSIGQGANEQYF.

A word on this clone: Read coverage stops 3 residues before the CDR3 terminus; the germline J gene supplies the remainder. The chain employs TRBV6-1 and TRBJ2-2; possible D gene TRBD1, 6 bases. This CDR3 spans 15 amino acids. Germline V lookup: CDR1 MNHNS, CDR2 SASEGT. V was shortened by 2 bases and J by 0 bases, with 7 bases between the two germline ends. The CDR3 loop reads CASSEWTANTGELFF. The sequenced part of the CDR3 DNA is TGTGCCAGCAGTGAATGGACAGCGAACACCGGGGAG.

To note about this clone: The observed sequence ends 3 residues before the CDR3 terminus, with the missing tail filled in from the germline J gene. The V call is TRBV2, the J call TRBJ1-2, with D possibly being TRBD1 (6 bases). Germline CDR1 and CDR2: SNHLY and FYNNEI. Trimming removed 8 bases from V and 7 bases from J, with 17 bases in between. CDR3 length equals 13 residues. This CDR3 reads CASARGGASGYTF. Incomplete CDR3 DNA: TGTGCCAGCGCCCGCGGGGGGGCGAGTGGC.

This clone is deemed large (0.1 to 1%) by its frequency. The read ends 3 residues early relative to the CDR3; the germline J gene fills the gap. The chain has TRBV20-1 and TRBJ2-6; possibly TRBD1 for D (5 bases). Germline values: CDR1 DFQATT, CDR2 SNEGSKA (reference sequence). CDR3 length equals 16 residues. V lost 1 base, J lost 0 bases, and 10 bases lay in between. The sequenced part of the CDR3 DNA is TGCAGTGCTAGAGGGGGCAGGGACTCTGGGGCCAACGTC. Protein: CSARGGRDSGANV. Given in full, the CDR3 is CSARGGRDSGANVLTF.